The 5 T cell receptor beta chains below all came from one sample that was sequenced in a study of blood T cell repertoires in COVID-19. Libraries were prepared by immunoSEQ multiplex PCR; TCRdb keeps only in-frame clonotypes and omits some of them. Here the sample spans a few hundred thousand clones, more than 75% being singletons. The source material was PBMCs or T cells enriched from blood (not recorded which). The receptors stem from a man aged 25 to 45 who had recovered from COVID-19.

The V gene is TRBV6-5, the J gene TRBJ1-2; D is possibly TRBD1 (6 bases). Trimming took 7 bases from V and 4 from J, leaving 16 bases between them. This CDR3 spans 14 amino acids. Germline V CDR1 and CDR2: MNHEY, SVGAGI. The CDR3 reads CASKVGGLGYGYTF. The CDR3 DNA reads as TGTGCCAGCAAAGTCGGGGGGCTTGGCTATGGCTACACCTTC.

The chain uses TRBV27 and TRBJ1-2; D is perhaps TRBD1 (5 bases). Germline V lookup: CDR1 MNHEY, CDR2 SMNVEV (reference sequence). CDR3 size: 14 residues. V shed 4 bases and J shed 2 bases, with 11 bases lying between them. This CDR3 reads CASSSKQANYGYTF. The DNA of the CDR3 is TGTGCCAGCAGTTCTAAACAGGCAAACTATGGCTACACCTTC.

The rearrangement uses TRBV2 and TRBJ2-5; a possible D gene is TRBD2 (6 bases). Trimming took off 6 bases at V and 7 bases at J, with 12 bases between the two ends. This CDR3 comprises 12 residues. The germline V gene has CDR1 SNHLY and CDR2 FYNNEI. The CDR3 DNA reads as TGTGCCAGCAGCGAGGACGGGGGGACCCAGTACTTC. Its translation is CASSEDGGTQYF.

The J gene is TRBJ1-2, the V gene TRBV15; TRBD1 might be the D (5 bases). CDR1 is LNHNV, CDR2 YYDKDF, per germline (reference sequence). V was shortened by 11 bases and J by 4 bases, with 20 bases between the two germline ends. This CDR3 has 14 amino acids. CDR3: CAPLSPGLCYGYTF. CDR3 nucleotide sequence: TGTGCCCCCCTGAGTCCGGGACTTTGCTATGGCTACACCTTC.

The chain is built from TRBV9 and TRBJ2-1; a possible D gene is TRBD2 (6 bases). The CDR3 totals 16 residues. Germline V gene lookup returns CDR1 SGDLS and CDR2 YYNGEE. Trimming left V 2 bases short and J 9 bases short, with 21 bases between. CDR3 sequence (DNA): TGTGCCAGCAGCGTTGTCTCGCGGGGAGCTGTGGGTGAGCAGTTCTTC. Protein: CASSVVSRGAVGEQFF. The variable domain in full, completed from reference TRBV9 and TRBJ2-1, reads DSGVTQTPKHLITATGQRVTLRCSPRSGDLSVYWYQQSLDQGLQFLIQYYNGEERAKGNILERFSAQQFPDLHSELNLSSLELGDSALYFCASSVVSRGAVGEQFFGPGTRLTVL.